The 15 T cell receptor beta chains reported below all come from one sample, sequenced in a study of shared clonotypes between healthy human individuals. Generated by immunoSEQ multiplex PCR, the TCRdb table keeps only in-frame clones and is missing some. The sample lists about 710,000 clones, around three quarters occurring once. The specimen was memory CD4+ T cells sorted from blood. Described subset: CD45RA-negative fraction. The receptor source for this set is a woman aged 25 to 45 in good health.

As DNA, the CDR3 is TGCGCCAGCCAACTCAGGGATCGCACAGATACGCAGTATTTT. It specifies CASQLRDRTDTQYF. The rearrangement joins TRBV5-1 to TRBJ2-3; TRBD1 is a possible D gene (5 bases). The V and J ends lost 7 bases and 1 base respectively, with 13 bases between them. CDR1 and CDR2 (germline): SGHRS, YFSETQ. The CDR3 is made up of 14 amino acids.

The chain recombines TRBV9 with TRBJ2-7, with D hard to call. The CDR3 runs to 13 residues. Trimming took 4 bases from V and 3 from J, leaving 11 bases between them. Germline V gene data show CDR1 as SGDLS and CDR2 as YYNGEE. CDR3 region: CASSPRPSYEQYF. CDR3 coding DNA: TGTGCCAGCAGCCCGAGGCCGAGCTACGAGCAGTACTTC.

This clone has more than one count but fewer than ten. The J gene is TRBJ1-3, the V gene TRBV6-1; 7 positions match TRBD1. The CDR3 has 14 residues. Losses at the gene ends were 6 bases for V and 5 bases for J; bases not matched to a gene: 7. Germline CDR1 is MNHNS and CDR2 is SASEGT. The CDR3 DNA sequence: TGTGCCAGCAGGGAGACAGGGATGAGAAACACCATATATTTT. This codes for CASRETGMRNTIYF.

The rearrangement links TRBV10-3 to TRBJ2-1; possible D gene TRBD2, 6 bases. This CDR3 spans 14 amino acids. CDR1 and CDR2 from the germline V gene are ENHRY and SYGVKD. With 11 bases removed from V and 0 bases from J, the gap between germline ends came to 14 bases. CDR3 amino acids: CASVLTSSYNEQFF. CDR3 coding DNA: TGTGCCTCTGTTCTGACTAGCTCCTACAATGAGCAGTTCTTC.

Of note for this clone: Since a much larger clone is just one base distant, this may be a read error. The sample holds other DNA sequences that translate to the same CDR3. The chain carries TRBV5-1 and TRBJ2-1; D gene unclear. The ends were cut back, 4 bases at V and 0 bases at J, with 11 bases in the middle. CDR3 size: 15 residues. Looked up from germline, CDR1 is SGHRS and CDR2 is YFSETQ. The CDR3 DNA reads TGCGCCAGCAGCCTCGACACCAGCTCCTACAATGAGCAGTTCTTC. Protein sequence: CASSLDTSSYNEQFF. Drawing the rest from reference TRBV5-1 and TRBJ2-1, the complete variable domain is KAGVTQTPRYLIKTRGQQVTLSCSPISGHRSVSWYQQTPGQGLQFLFEYFSETQRNKGNFPGRFSGRQFSNSRSEMNVSTLELGDSALYLCASSLDTSSYNEQFFGPGTRLTVL.

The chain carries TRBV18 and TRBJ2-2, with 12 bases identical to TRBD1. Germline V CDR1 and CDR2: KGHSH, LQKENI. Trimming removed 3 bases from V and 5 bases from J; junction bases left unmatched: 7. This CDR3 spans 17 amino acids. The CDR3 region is CASSPFPGQGATGELFF. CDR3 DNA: TGTGCCAGCTCACCCTTTCCGGGACAGGGGGCGACCGGGGAGCTGTTTTTT.

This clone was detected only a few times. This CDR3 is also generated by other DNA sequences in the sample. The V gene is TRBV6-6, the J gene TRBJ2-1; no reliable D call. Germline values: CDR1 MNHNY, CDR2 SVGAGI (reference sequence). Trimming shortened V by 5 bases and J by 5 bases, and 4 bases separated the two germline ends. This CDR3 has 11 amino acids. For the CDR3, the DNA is TGTGCCAGCAGTGGAAACAATGAGCAGTTCTTC. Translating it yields CASSGNNEQFF.

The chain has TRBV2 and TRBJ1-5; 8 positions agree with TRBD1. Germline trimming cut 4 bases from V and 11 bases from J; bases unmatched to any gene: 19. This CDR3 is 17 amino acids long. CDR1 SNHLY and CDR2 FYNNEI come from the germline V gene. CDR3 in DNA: TGTGCCAGCAGTGGCCCGGGGCCGAGACAGGGGAGAGGGGCCCAGCATTTT. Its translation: CASSGPGPRQGRGAQHF.

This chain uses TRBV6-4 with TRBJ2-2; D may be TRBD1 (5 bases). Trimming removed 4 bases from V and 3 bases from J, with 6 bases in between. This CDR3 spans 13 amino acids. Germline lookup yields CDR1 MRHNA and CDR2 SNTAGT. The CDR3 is CASSGQHTGELFF. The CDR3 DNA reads TGTGCCAGCAGTGGACAGCACACCGGGGAGCTGTTTTTT.

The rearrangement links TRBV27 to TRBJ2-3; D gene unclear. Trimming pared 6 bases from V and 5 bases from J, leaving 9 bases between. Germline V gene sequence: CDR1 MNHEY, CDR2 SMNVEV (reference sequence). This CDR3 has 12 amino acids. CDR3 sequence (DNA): TGTGCCAGCAGATCGTTGGGAGATACGCAGTATTTT. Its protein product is CASRSLGDTQYF.

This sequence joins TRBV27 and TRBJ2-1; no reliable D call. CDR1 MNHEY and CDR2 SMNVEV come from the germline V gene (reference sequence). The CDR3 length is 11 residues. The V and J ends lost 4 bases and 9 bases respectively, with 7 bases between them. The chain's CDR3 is CASSYHGEQFF. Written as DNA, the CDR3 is TGTGCCAGCAGTTACCACGGTGAGCAGTTCTTC.

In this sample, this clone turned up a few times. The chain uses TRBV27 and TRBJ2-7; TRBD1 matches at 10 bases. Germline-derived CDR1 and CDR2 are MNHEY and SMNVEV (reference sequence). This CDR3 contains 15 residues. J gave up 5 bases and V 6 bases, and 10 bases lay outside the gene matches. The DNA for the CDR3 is TGTGCCAGCAGGGCTACCGGGACAGGGGTTAACGAGCAGTACTTC. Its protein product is CASRATGTGVNEQYF.

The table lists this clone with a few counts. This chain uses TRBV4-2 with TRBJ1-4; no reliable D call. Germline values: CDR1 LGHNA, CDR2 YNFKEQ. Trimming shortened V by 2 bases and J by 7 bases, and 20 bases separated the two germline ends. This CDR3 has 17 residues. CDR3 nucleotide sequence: TGTGCCAGCAGCCAACTGGACCCTCTTCAGGTGAGTGAAAAACTGTTTTTT. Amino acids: CASSQLDPLQVSEKLFF.

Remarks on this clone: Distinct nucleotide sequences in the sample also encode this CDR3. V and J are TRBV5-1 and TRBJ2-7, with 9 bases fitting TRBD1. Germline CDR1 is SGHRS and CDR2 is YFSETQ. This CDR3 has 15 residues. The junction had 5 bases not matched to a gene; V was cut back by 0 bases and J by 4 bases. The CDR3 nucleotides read TGCGCCAGCAGCTTGGGGGACAGGGACCTATACGAGCAGTACTTC. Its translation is CASSLGDRDLYEQYF.

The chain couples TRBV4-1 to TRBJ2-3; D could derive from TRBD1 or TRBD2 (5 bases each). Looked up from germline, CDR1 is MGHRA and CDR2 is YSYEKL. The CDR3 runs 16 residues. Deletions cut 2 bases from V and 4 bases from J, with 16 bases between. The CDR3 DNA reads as TGCGCCAGCAGCCAACCGGGACGCTCGCCCCCAGATACGCAGTATTTT. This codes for CASSQPGRSPPDTQYF.